This T cell receptor beta chain was captured by sequencing in a study of blood T cell repertoires in COVID-19. Study at large: Samples came from the United States, Italy and Spain, spanning acute and convalescent COVID-19. The cDNA or gDNA used as material had been derived from T cells, B-cell-depleted T cells, or PBMCs.

Enrolled during active infection, Seattle patients were then followed longitudinally. As processed by the authors: Amplification of reference gene primers provided the estimated nucleated cell counts. The protocol was immunoSEQ multiplex PCR, while the TCRdb copy is restricted to in-frame clones and leaves out a portion. That table is the source of V, J and clone size, and D and trimming were worked out from the DNA. The sample carries about 130,000 clones, 80% to 95% recorded once. CDR3 length: 13 amino acids. The ends lost 6 bases at V and 1 base at J; junction bases unmatched: 2. CDR1 and CDR2 from the germline V gene are MNHEY and SVGAGI.

Sequencing was done on a sample of peripheral blood. The rearrangement uses TRBV6-5 and TRBJ1-1; TRBD1 agrees at 7 bases. The source is a man aged 50 or older with COVID-19, enrolled during active disease. The CDR3 coding sequence is TGTGCCAGCAGGGACAGGAGGAACACTGAAGCTTTCTTT. The encoded protein is CASRDRRNTEAFF.